These T cell receptor beta chains were read from a single sample in a study of OX40 agonist ivuxolimab in advanced cancers. The method was immunoSEQ multiplex PCR; TCRdb's version includes in-frame clones alone and lacks a portion of them. The repertoire holds approximately 75,000 clones, with around nine tenths as singletons. This specimen consisted of CD4+ or CD8+ T cells sorted from blood, obtained in a trial of the OX40 agonist ivuxolimab. The origin of the receptors is an adult with an advanced solid tumor such as melanoma, head and neck, liver or kidney cancer. Each CDR3 is given with its conserved first and last residue. Each record gives: J gene, V gene, D gene, clone size, CDR3 protein, CDR3 DNA. A D gene is named only where the DNA matches it firmly. Clone size appears in some rows only: once, few, many, or a class for an expanded clone.

>TRBJ2-7|TRBV7-2|TRBD2|once
CASSLLTSGSFGNEQYF
TGTGCCAGCAGCTTATTAACTAGCGGGAGCTTCGGTAACGAGCAGTACTTC
>TRBJ1-2|TRBV10-1|NA|NA
CASSESSGYGYTF
TGCGCCAGCAGTGAGTCGAGTGGCTATGGCTACACCTTC
>TRBJ2-5|TRBV5-1|NA|NA
CASSLQGEETQYF
TGCGCCAGCAGCTTACAGGGTGAGGAGACCCAGTACTTC
>TRBJ2-5|TRBV21-1|NA|NA
CASSKHRTFIGETQYF
TGTGCCAGCAGCAAACATCGGACCTTCATAGGGGAGACCCAGTACTTC
>TRBJ1-2|TRBV7-2|NA|NA
CASSSTPAGTYGYTF
TGTGCCAGCAGCTCCACCCCTGCAGGAACCTATGGCTACACCTTC
>TRBJ1-1|TRBV2|TRBD1|NA
CASSDTGGDTEAFF
TGTGCCAGCAGTGACACAGGGGGGGACACTGAAGCTTTCTTT
>TRBJ2-7|TRBV27|NA|NA
CASSRRGVRQGSTADLYEQYF
TGTGCCAGCAGCCGCCGGGGGGTCCGACAGGGCTCCACGGCCGATCTCTACGAGCAGTACTTC
>TRBJ2-3|TRBV11-2|TRBD2|NA
CASSLVAGGRADTQYF
TGTGCCAGCAGCTTAGTAGCGGGGGGACGGGCAGATACGCAGTATTTT
>TRBJ2-7|TRBV27|NA|NA
CASRLATGRQYF
TGTGCCAGCAGACTTGCGACCGGACGGCAGTACTTC
>TRBJ2-3|TRBV29-1|NA|NA
CSVDLGVVSDTQYF
TGCAGCGTTGACCTCGGAGTAGTCAGCGATACGCAGTATTTT
>TRBJ1-2|TRBV7-8|TRBD1|NA
CASSYPGQGYGYTF
TGTGCCAGCAGCTACCCGGGACAGGGCTATGGCTACACCTTC
>TRBJ2-7|TRBV2|NA|NA
CASRGYEQYF
TGTGCCAGCAGAGGATACGAGCAGTACTTC
>TRBJ2-7|TRBV18|TRBD1|once
CASSPGQGAGEQYF
TGTGCCAGCTCACCTGGACAGGGGGCCGGTGAGCAGTACTTC
>TRBJ1-1|TRBV7-9|NA|NA
CASSFIPTENTEAFF
TGTGCCAGCAGCTTTATTCCAACTGAGAACACTGAAGCTTTCTTT
>TRBJ1-5|TRBV19|NA|NA
CASILGGGNQPQHF
TGTGCCAGTATCCTTGGGGGCGGCAATCAGCCCCAGCATTTT
>TRBJ2-1|TRBV28|TRBD1|NA
CASSRDRVGEQFF
TGTGCCAGCAGTCGGGACAGGGTGGGTGAGCAGTTCTTC
>TRBJ1-4|TRBV4-3|TRBD1|NA
CASSQNGQGPNEKLFF
TGCGCCAGCAGCCAAAACGGACAGGGGCCTAATGAAAAACTGTTTTTT
>TRBJ2-5|TRBV7-9|TRBD2|NA
CASSSPPSGREETQYF
TGTGCCAGCAGCTCCCCTCCTAGCGGGAGAGAAGAGACCCAGTACTTC
>TRBJ2-7|TRBV5-1|NA|few
CASSLNTETYEQYF
TGCGCCAGCAGCCTCAACACCGAGACCTACGAGCAGTACTTC
>TRBJ1-3|TRBV6-5|TRBD1|NA
CASSYSRQGSGNTIYF
TGTGCCAGCAGTTATTCCAGACAGGGATCAGGAAACACCATATATTTT